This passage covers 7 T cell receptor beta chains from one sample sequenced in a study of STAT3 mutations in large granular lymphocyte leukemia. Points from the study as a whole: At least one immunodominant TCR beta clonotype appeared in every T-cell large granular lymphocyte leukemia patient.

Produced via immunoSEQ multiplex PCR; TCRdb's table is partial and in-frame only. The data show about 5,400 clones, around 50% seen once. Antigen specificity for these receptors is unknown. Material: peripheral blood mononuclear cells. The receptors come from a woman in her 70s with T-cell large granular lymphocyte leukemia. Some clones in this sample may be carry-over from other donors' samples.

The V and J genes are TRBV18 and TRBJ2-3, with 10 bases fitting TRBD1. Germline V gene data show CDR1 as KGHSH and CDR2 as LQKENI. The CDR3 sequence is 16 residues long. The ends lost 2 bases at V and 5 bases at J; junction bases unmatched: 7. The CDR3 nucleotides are TGTGCCAGCTCACCAAGTCCCGGACAGGGGGTAGATACGCAGTATTTT. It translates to CASSPSPGQGVDTQYF. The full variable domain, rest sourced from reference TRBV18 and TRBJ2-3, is NAGVMQNPRHLVRRRGQEARLRCSPMKGHSHVYWYRQLPEEGLKFMVYLQKENIIDESGMPKERFSAEFPKEGPSILRIQQVVRGDSAAYFCASSPSPGQGVDTQYFGPGTRLTVL.

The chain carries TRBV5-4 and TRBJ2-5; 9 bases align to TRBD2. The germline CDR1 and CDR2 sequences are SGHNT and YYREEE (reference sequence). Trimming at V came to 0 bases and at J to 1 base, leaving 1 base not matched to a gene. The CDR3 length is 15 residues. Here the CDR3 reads CASSLASGAQETQYF. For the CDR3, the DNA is TGTGCCAGCAGCTTGGCTAGCGGGGCCCAAGAGACCCAGTACTTC.

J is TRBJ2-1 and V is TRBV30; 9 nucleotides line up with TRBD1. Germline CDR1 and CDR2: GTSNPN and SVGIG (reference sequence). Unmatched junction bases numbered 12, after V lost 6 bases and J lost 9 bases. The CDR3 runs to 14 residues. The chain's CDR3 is CACPPGQGAGEQFF. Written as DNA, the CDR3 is TGTGCCTGCCCCCCGGGACAGGGAGCCGGTGAGCAGTTCTTC.

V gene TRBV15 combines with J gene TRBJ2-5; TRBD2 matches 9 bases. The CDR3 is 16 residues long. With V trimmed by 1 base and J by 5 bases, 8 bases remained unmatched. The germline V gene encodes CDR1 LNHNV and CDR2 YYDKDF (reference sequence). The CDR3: CATSRGSSSGRETQYF. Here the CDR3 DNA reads TGTGCCACCAGCAGAGGTTCCTCGAGCGGGAGGGAGACCCAGTACTTC.

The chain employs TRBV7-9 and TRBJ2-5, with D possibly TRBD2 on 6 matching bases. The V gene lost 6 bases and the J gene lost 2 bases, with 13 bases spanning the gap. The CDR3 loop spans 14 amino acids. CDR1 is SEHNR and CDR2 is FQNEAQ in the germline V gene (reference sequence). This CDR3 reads CASSSRGLQETQYF. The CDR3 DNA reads TGTGCCAGCAGTTCGCGGGGATTACAAGAGACCCAGTACTTC.

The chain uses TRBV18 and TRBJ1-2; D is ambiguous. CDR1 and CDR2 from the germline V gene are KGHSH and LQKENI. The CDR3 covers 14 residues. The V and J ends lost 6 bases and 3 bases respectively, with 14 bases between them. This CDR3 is CASSLGERDYGYTF. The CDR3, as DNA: TGTGCCAGCTCCCTCGGAGAGCGGGACTATGGCTACACCTTC.

The CDR3 nucleotides read TGTGCCTGGAGTCTGCGGAGCACAGATACGCAGTATTTT. This sequence encodes CAWSLRSTDTQYF. The rearrangement joins TRBV30 to TRBJ2-3; no definite D call. Per the germline V gene, CDR1 is GTSNPN and CDR2 is SVGIG (reference sequence). This CDR3 contains 13 residues. Deletions cut 2 bases from V and 0 bases from J, with 6 bases between.